This entry concerns a single T cell receptor beta chain. Its target is not known. This entry belongs to a study of identical twins. TCRdb reprocessed the 5' RACE reads via MiXCR and lists one record per CDR3 protein. Among 15,000 to 20,000 distinct CDR3 sequences listed, 69% were seen once. Study results and limitations: For cord blood, abundant beta clonotypes had fewer insertions, unlike memory repertoires, which showed none. Out-of-frame beta chain sequences displayed weaker excess sharing between twins. Out-of-frame alpha sequences shared by twins showed excess low generation probability.

Germline CDR1 SGDLS, CDR2 YYNGEE. With 0 bases removed from V and 1 base from J, the gap between germline ends came to 4 bases. The CDR3 contains 13 residues. The V gene is TRBV9, the J gene TRBJ1-1; unclear D gene. Specimen: memory (CD45RO+) T cells sorted from blood. The sequence came from a woman under 30 in good health. This table probably holds off-target reads from a library built for another chain. The CDR3 nucleotides read TGTGCCAGCAGCGTAGCGCAGAACACTGAAGCTTTCTTT. It is translated as CASSVAQNTEAFF.